The sequence of this TCR beta chain was determined in a study of neurological immune-mediated disorders. This clonotype has at least ten counts. MiXCR, applied by TCRdb to the 5' RACE reads, yields one record per CDR3 protein. This sample carries tens of thousands of distinct CDR3 sequences, approximately 11% of them seen once, and the ten largest clones take 1.5% to 2%. Trimming shortened V by 11 bases and J by 5 bases, and 11 bases separated the two germline ends. There are 11 residues in the CDR3. Germline V CDR1 and CDR2: SEHNR, FQNEAQ (reference sequence). Time point noted: longitudinal time-point 1 (baseline).

The chain joins TRBV7-9 to TRBJ2-3, with D unclear. Sequencing input: PBMCs. The receptor was isolated from a middle-aged woman in good health. The CDR3 DNA sequence: TGTGCCGACGATCGGCTAGATACGCAGTATTTT. It yields the protein CADDRLDTQYF.